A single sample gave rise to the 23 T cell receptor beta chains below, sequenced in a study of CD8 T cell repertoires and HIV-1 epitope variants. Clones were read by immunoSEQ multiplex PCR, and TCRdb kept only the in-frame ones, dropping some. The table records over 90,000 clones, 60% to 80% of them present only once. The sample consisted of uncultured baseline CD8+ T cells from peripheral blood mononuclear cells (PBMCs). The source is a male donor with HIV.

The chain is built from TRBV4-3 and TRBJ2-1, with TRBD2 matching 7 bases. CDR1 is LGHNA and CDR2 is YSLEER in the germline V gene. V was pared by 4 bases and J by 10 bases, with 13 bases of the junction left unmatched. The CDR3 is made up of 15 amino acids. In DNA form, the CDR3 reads TGCGCCAGCAGCCGGGACTACCCAGACCCCGTAGAGCAGTTCTTC. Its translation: CASSRDYPDPVEQFF.

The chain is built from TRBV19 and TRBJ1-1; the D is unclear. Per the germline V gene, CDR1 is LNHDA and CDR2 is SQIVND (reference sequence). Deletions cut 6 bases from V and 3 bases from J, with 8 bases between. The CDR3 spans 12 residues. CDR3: CASSQRDTEAFF. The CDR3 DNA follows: TGTGCCAGTAGCCAAAGGGACACTGAAGCTTTCTTT.

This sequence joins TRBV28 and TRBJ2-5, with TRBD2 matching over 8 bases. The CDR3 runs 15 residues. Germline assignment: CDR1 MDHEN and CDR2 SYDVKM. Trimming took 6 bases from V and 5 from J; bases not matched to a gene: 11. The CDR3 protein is CASRSGGPGEETQYF. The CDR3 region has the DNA TGTGCCAGCAGATCGGGAGGGCCGGGGGAGGAGACCCAGTACTTC. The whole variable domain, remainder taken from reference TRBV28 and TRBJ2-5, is DVKVTQSSRYLVKRTGEKVFLECVQDMDHENMFWYRQDPGLGLRLIYFSYDVKMKEKGDIPEGYSVSREKKERFSLILESASTNQTSMYLCASRSGGPGEETQYFGPGTRLLVL.

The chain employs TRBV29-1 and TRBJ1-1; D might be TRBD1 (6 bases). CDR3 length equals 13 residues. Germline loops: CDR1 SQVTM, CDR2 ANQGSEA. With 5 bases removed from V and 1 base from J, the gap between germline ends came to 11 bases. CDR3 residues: CSVSRGGNTEAFF. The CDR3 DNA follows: TGCAGCGTTTCTAGGGGGGGGAACACTGAAGCTTTCTTT.

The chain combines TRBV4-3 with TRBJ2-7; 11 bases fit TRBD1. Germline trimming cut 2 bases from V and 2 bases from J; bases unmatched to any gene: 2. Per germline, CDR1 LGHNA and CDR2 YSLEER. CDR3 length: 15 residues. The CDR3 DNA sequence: TGCGCCAGCAGCCAACCGGGACAGGGGGCCTACGAGCAGTACTTC. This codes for CASSQPGQGAYEQYF.

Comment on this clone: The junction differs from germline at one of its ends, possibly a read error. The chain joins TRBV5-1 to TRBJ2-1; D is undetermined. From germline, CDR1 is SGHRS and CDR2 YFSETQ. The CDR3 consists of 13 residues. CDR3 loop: CASSLDGLAGTLF. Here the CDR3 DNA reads TGCGCCAGCAGCTTAGACGGGTTGGCAGGTACCCTCTTC.

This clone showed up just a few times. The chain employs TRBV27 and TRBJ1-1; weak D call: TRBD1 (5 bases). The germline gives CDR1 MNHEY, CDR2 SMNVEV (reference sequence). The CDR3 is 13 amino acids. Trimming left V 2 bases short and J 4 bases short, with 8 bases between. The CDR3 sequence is CASSLPQGTEAFF. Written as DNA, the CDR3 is TGTGCCAGCAGTTTACCCCAGGGCACTGAAGCTTTCTTT.

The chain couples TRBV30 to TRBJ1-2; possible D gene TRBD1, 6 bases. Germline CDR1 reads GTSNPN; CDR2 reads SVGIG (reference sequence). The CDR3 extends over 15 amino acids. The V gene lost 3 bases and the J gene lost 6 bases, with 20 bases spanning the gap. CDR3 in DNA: TGTGCCTGGAGCATCCACTACAGGGACTCGAATGGCTACACCTTC. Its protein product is CAWSIHYRDSNGYTF.

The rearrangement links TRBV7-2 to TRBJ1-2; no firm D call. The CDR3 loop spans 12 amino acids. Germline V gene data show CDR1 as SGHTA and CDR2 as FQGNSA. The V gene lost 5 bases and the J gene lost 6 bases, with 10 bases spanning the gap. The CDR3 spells CASSRGSDGYTF. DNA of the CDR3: TGTGCCAGCAGCCGAGGATCGGATGGCTACACCTTC.

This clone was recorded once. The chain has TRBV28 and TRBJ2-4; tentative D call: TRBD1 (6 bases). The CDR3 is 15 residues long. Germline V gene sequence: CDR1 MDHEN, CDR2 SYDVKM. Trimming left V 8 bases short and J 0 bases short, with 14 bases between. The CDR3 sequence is CASASAGVAKNIQYF. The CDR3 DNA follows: TGTGCCAGCGCTTCCGCAGGGGTAGCCAAAAACATTCAGTACTTC. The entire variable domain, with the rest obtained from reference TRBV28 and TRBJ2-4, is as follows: DVKVTQSSRYLVKRTGEKVFLECVQDMDHENMFWYRQDPGLGLRLIYFSYDVKMKEKGDIPEGYSVSREKKERFSLILESASTNQTSMYLCASASAGVAKNIQYFGAGTRLSVL.

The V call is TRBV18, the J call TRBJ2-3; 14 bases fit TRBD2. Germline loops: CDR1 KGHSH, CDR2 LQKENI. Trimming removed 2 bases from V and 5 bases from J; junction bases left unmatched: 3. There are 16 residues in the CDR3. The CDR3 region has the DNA TGTGCCAGCTCACCAGGACTAGCGGGAGGTCAAGATACGCAGTATTTT. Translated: CASSPGLAGGQDTQYF.

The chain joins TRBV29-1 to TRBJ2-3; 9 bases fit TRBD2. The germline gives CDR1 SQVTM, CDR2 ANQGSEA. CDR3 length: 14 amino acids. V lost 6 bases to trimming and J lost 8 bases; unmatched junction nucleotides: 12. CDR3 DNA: TGCAGCGTGCTTCTAGCGGGGACTACGGCTACGCAGTATTTT. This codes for CSVLLAGTTATQYF.

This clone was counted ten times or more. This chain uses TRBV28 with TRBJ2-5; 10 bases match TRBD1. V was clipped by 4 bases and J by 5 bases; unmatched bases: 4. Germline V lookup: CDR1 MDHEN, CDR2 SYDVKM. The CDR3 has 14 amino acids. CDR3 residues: CASSSDRGEETQYF. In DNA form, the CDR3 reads TGTGCCAGCAGTTCGGACAGGGGGGAGGAGACCCAGTACTTC.

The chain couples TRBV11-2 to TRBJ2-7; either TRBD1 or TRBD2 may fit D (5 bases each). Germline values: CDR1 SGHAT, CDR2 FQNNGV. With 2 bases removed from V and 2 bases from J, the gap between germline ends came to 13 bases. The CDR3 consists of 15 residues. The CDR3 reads CASSLLQGVPYEQYF. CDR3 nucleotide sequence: TGTGCCAGCAGCTTACTTCAGGGAGTCCCCTACGAGCAGTACTTC.

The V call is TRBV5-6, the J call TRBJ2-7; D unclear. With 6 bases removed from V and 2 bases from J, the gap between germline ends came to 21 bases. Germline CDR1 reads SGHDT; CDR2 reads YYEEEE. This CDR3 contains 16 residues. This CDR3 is CASNEKTDPVAYEQYF. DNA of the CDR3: TGTGCCAGCAACGAAAAGACGGACCCAGTCGCCTACGAGCAGTACTTC.

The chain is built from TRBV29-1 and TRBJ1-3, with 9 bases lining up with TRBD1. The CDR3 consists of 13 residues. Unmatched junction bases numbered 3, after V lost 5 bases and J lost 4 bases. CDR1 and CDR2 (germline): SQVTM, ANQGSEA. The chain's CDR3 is CSVSGQGGNTIYF. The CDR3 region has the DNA TGCAGCGTTTCAGGACAGGGGGGAAACACCATATATTTT.

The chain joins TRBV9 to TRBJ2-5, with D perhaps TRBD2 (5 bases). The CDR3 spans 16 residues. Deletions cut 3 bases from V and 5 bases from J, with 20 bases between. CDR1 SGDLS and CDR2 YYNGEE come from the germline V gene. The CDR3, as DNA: TGTGCCAGCAGCGCCCTCGGGATCGCCCCTGGGGAGACCCAGTACTTC. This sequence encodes CASSALGIAPGETQYF.

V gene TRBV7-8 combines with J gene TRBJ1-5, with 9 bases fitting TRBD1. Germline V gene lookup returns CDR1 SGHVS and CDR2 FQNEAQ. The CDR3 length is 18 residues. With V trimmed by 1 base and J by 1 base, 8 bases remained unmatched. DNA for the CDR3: TGTGCCAGCAGCTTAGGAGGACAGGGGAGGGCCAGCAATCAGCCCCAGCATTTT. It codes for CASSLGGQGRASNQPQHF. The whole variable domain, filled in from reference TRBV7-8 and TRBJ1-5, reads GAGVSQSPRYKVAKRGQDVALRCDPISGHVSLFWYQQALGQGPEFLTYFQNEAQLDKSGLPSDRFFAERPEGSVSTLKIQRTQQEDSAVYLCASSLGGQGRASNQPQHFGDGTRLSIL.

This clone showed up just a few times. Here the CDR3 DNA reads TGTGCCAGCAGCTTAGACGCTAGCGGGAGGGCCGTAGACACAGATACGCAGTATTTT. This translates into CASSLDASGRAVDTDTQYF. This chain joins TRBV7-8 and TRBJ2-3, with 12 bases lining up with TRBD2. The V and J ends lost 1 base and 2 bases, in that order; junction bases with no gene match: 10. This CDR3 is built from 19 residues. CDR1 is SGHVS and CDR2 is FQNEAQ in the germline V gene.

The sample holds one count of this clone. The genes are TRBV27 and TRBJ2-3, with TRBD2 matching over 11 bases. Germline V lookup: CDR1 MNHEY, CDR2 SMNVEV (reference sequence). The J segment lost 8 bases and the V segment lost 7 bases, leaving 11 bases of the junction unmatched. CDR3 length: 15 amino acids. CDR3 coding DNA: TGTGCCAGCAACCTACTAGCGGGGGCCGAAGGTACGCAGTATTTT. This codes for CASNLLAGAEGTQYF.

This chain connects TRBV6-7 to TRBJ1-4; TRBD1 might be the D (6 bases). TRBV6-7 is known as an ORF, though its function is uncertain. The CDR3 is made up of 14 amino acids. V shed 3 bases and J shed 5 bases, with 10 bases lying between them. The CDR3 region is CASSYIGGNEKLFF. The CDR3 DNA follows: TGTGCCAGCAGTTATATAGGGGGGAATGAAAAACTGTTTTTT.

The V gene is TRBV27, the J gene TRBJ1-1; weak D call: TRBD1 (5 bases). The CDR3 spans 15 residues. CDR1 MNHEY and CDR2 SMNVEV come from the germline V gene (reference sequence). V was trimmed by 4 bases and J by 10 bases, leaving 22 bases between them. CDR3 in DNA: TGTGCCAGCAGTTCGTTCCCCAGGGAGGGAGGAGGAGCTTTCTTT. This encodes CASSSFPREGGGAFF.

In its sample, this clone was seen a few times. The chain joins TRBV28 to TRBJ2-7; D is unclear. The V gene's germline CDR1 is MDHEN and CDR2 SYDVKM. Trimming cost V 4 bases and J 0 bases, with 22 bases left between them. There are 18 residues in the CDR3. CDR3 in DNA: TGTGCCAGCAGTTCAATCTATGTCAGGTCACTAAGCTCCTACGAGCAGTACTTC. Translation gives CASSSIYVRSLSSYEQYF.